These T cell receptor beta chains were read from a single sample in a study of early T cells in non-severe SARS-CoV-2 infection. TCRdb reprocessed the 5' RACE reads via MiXCR and lists one record per CDR3 protein. This sample has fewer than 60,000 distinct CDR3 sequences; approximately 12% occur once, and the top ten carry less than 9.5%. Sequenced: whole blood. The receptors were gathered from an adult who was a healthcare worker with PCR-confirmed SARS-CoV-2 infection or an uninfected control (not recorded which). The CDR3 runs from the conserved cysteine through the conserved F or W. Fields, in order: V gene, D gene, J gene, clone size, CDR3 DNA, CDR3 protein. D genes are given only for firm matches. A row's size may be missing; if present it is once, few, many or a size class.

V: TRBV28
D: -
J: TRBJ2-7
size: many
DNA: TGTGCCAGCAGTTTATTGAGGATTACCTACGAGCAGTACTTC
CDR3: CASSLLRITYEQYF

V: TRBV7-3
D: TRBD1
J: TRBJ2-5
size: many
DNA: TGTGCCAGCAGCCCCGGGACAGACCAAGAGACCCAGTACTTC
CDR3: CASSPGTDQETQYF

V: TRBV4-1
D: -
J: TRBJ2-7
size: -
DNA: TGCGCCAGCAGCCAAGCCTCCACAGGGACCTACGAGCAGTACTTC
CDR3: CASSQASTGTYEQYF

V: TRBV5-1
D: -
J: TRBJ2-1
size: medium-sized
DNA: TGCGCCAGCAGCTTCGACGGCTACAATGAGCAGTTCTTC
CDR3: CASSFDGYNEQFF

V: TRBV12-3/TRBV12-4
D: -
J: TRBJ2-3
size: -
DNA: TGTGCCAGCAGTACGGGACACAGCACAGATACGCAGTATTTT
CDR3: CASSTGHSTDTQYF

V: TRBV20-1
D: TRBD1
J: TRBJ2-7
size: few
DNA: TGCAGTGCTAGAGGACAGGGGAGTGTGTTCGACGAGCAGTACTTC
CDR3: CSARGQGSVFDEQYF

V: TRBV24-1
D: -
J: TRBJ2-1
size: many
DNA: TGTGCCACCAGTGATTTGGTGGAGGGGTCTCGGAATGAGCAGTTCTTC
CDR3: CATSDLVEGSRNEQFF

V: TRBV9
D: -
J: TRBJ1-2
size: -
DNA: TGTGCCAGCAGCGTAGAAGGAGGGGTCGGCTATGGCTACACCTTC
CDR3: CASSVEGGVGYGYTF

V: TRBV3-1
D: -
J: TRBJ2-7
size: few
DNA: TGTGCCAGCAGCCAAAGCGGGTCCGGAGAGCAGTACTTC
CDR3: CASSQSGSGEQYF

V: TRBV7-9
D: TRBD1
J: TRBJ2-7
size: few
DNA: TGTGCCAGCAGCGCGGACAGGCCCGAGCAGTACTTC
CDR3: CASSADRPEQYF

V: TRBV28
D: -
J: TRBJ2-2
size: many
DNA: TGTGCCAGCAGTTTAGCCTCAGAGGCGGGCGGGGAGCTGTTTTTT
CDR3: CASSLASEAGGELFF

V: TRBV7-9
D: -
J: TRBJ2-7
size: many
DNA: TGTGCCAGCAGCTCGGGGAATTCCTACGAGCAGTACTTC
CDR3: CASSSGNSYEQYF

V: TRBV7-2
D: -
J: TRBJ2-1
size: -
DNA: TGTGCCAGCAGGGCGGGCATAGGGCAGTTCTTC
CDR3: CASRAGIGQFF

V: TRBV20-1
D: -
J: TRBJ1-2
size: -
DNA: TGCAGCAAGGACACCTATGGCTACACCTTC
CDR3: CSKDTYGYTF

V: TRBV12-3/TRBV12-4
D: -
J: TRBJ1-1
size: many
DNA: TGTGCCAGCAAGCCTGGGCCCAACACTGAAGCTTTCTTT
CDR3: CASKPGPNTEAFF

V: TRBV29-1
D: -
J: TRBJ2-1
size: few
DNA: TGCAGCGTTGATAAGGGCAATGAGCAGTTCTTC
CDR3: CSVDKGNEQFF

V: TRBV12-3/TRBV12-4
D: -
J: TRBJ1-1
size: many
DNA: TGTGCCAGCAGCCGGCGGGAGGGGGGCACTGAAGCTTTCTTT
CDR3: CASSRREGGTEAFF

V: TRBV6-4
D: TRBD2
J: TRBJ2-1
size: -
DNA: TGTGCCAGCAGTGAACTAGCGGGCCCCTACAATGAGCAGTTCTTC
CDR3: CASSELAGPYNEQFF

V: TRBV24-1
D: -
J: TRBJ2-3
size: few
DNA: TGTGCCACCAGTGAACCCAGGGACCTGGATACGCAGTATTTT
CDR3: CATSEPRDLDTQYF

V: TRBV5-6
D: -
J: TRBJ1-5
size: -
DNA: TGTGCCAGCAGCCTGGGGGTCTATCAGCCCCAGCATTTT
CDR3: CASSLGVYQPQHF